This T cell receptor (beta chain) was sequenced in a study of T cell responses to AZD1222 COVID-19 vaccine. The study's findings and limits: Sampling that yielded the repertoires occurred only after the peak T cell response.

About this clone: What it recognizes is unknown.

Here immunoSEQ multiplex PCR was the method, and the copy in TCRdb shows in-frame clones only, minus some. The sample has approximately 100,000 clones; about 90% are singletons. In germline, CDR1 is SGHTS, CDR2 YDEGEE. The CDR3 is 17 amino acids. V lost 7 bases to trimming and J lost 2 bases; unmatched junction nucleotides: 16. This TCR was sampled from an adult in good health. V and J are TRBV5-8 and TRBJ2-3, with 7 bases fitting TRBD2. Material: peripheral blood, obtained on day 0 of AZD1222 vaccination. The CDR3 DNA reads TGTGCCAGCGTGAGTGGTCCCGGGAGGAGACCCACAGATACGCAGTATTTT. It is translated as CASVSGPGRRPTDTQYF.